These 25 T cell receptor beta chains originate from one sample sequenced in a study of T cell responses to AZD1222 COVID-19 vaccine (dated by TCRdb to about 2021). In the paper's terms, the time point label means: about 28 days (+/-7) after the second vaccine dose. To prepare the library, the immunoSEQ multiplex PCR assay was applied. This immuneACCESS table, as held by TCRdb, lists in-frame sequences with V and J called but not all clones. Of the missing ones, under half trace to an unresolved V gene in checked studies; the others have no known cause. The sample has 40,000 to 60,000 clones on record, 86% of them singletons. The leading ten clones occupy 5.5% to 7% of the sample. Specimen: peripheral blood, collected 28 days after the second AZD1222 dose. Receptor source: an adult who received the AZD1222 COVID-19 vaccine.

The sample holds a few counts of this clone. One end of the junction is discordant with germline, which a read error may explain. The V gene is TRBV7-9, the J gene TRBJ2-3, with D tentatively TRBD1 (6 bases). Looked up from germline, CDR1 is SEHNR and CDR2 is FQNEAQ (reference sequence). The CDR3 length is 12 residues. The CDR3 protein is CASSPAGDKENF. In DNA, the CDR3 is TGTGCCAGCAGCCCCGCCGGGGACAAGGAAAATTTT.

The rearrangement links TRBV7-3 to TRBJ2-5; 9 nucleotides match TRBD2. This CDR3 has 18 residues. The trim removed 1 base at V and 2 bases at J, leaving 11 bases unmatched. Germline CDR1 SGHTA, CDR2 FQGTGA. For the CDR3, the DNA is TGTGCCAGCAGCTTAATCCCTTGTTGGCGGGAGGGTCAAGAGACCCAGTACTTC. Translating gives CASSLIPCWREGQETQYF.

This chain connects TRBV29-1 to TRBJ2-1; D gene ambiguous. Between the trimmed V and J ends, which lost 2 bases and 2 bases, there was a span of 16 bases. The germline V gene encodes CDR1 SQVTM and CDR2 ANQGSEA. The CDR3 runs 16 residues. This CDR3 is CSVEFWRIDTYNEQFF. The CDR3, as DNA: TGCAGCGTTGAATTCTGGCGAATCGACACCTACAATGAGCAGTTCTTC.

This chain uses TRBV20-1 with TRBJ1-1; D is undetermined. The V gene's germline CDR1 is DFQATT and CDR2 SNEGSKA (reference sequence). CDR3 length equals 8 residues. CDR3 loop: CTPPVAFF. CDR3 nucleotide sequence: TGCACCCCCCCGGTAGCTTTCTTT.

V gene TRBV3-1 (or the pseudogene TRBV3-2) combines with J gene TRBJ1-5; unclear D gene. V was cut by 1 base and J by 7 bases, with 5 bases left in between. The CDR3 contains 12 residues. Germline V gene sequence: CDR1 LGHDT, CDR2 YNNKEL (reference sequence). CDR3 protein: CASSQVGQPQHF. For the CDR3, the DNA is TGTGCCAGCAGCCAAGTAGGGCAGCCCCAGCATTTT.

The chain carries TRBV3-1 (or the pseudogene TRBV3-2) and TRBJ2-1; D is unclear. Trimming stripped 0 bases from V and 6 bases from J, with 12 bases between. This CDR3 is built from 15 residues. Per germline, CDR1 LGHDT and CDR2 YNNKEL (reference sequence). As DNA, the CDR3 is TGTGCCAGCAGCCAAGATCAGCTTTACAGCAATGAGCAGTTCTTC. It codes for CASSQDQLYSNEQFF.

The V call is TRBV19, the J call TRBJ2-1; 9 bases are a match to TRBD2. This CDR3 has 15 residues. The germline V gene has CDR1 LNHDA and CDR2 SQIVND (reference sequence). Trimming cost V 5 bases and J 8 bases; bases outside gene matches: 10. For the CDR3, the DNA is TGTGCCAGTAGTCCGTGGGGCGGGAGGGCCGATGAGCAGTTCTTC. Protein product: CASSPWGGRADEQFF.

The gene calls are TRBV6-5 and TRBJ2-7; weak D call: TRBD1 (6 bases). The CDR3 spans 15 residues. V dropped 2 bases and J dropped 1 base, with 12 bases sitting between them. CDR1 MNHEY and CDR2 SVGAGI come from the germline V gene. CDR3 residues: CASSYGGQVSYEQYF. Written as DNA, the CDR3 is TGTGCCAGCAGTTACGGGGGCCAGGTATCCTACGAGCAGTACTTC.

This clone was seen only a few times. J is TRBJ2-7 and V is TRBV18, with 10 bases aligning to TRBD2. This CDR3 is built from 17 residues. With 3 bases clipped from V and 0 bases from J, the junction kept 8 bases outside the gene matches. CDR1 KGHSH and CDR2 LQKENI come from the germline V gene. This CDR3 is CASSPPYSGRPSYEQYF. The CDR3, as DNA: TGTGCCAGCTCACCGCCCTATAGCGGGAGGCCCTCCTACGAGCAGTACTTC. The full variable domain, with the rest looked up from reference TRBV18 and TRBJ2-7, is NAGVMQNPRHLVRRRGQEARLRCSPMKGHSHVYWYRQLPEEGLKFMVYLQKENIIDESGMPKERFSAEFPKEGPSILRIQQVVRGDSAAYFCASSPPYSGRPSYEQYFGPGTRLTVT.

The chain links TRBV28 to TRBJ2-2; D could derive from TRBD1 or TRBD2 (5 bases each). Deletions cut 4 bases from V and 8 bases from J, with 23 bases between. The CDR3 has 17 residues. The germline CDR1 and CDR2 sequences are MDHEN and SYDVKM. CDR3 DNA: TGTGCCAGCAGTTCCCTATCAACTGGGACGACCCCTGGGGAGCTGTTTTTT. Its protein is CASSSLSTGTTPGELFF.

V and J are TRBV9 and TRBJ2-7; 8 bases align to TRBD2. V was clipped by 3 bases and J by 3 bases; unmatched bases: 5. This CDR3 has 14 amino acids. Per the germline V gene, CDR1 is SGDLS and CDR2 is YYNGEE. CDR3 in amino acids: CASSEGLGGYEQYF. The CDR3 nucleotides read TGTGCCAGCAGCGAGGGACTAGGGGGCTACGAGCAGTACTTC.

The J gene is TRBJ1-5, the V gene TRBV28; D is unresolved. Trimming pared 5 bases from V and 3 bases from J, leaving 2 bases between. This CDR3 comprises 11 residues. CDR1 and CDR2 from the germline V gene are MDHEN and SYDVKM. The chain's CDR3 is CASSVNQPQHF. The CDR3 region has the DNA TGTGCCAGCAGTGTCAATCAGCCCCAGCATTTT.

The chain carries TRBV11-2 and TRBJ1-2, with D unresolved. This CDR3 is 13 amino acids long. Germline V gene lookup returns CDR1 SGHAT and CDR2 FQNNGV. V lost 1 base and J lost 8, with 11 bases in between. The CDR3 DNA reads as TGTGCCAGCAGCTTAGGACACCTTGGGGGCTACACCTTC. Translated: CASSLGHLGGYTF.

The CDR3 DNA is TGTGCCAGCACCGGTGGGGGGGCGCACGAGCAGTACTTC. This codes for CASTGGGAHEQYF. The V gene is TRBV6-6, the J gene TRBJ2-7, with a weak D call TRBD2 (7 bases). Trimming left V 7 bases short and J 5 bases short, with 15 bases between. CDR1 and CDR2 (germline): MNHNY, SVGAGI (reference sequence). CDR3 length: 13 residues.

The V call is TRBV5-6, the J call TRBJ2-1; 12 bases are a match to TRBD1. V was pared by 3 bases and J by 7 bases, with 5 bases of the junction left unmatched. Germline V gene lookup returns CDR1 SGHDT and CDR2 YYEEEE. The length of the CDR3 is 15 residues. CDR3 in DNA: TGTGCCAGCAGCTGGGGACAGGGGGCCTTGAATGAGCAGTTCTTC. Translating gives CASSWGQGALNEQFF.

This clone was detected a few times. CDR3 DNA sequence: TGTGCCAGCAGCCAATCCCGAGTTGGGGTTAATCAGCCCCAGCATTTT. As protein: CASSQSRVGVNQPQHF. V and J are TRBV4-2 and TRBJ1-5; D remains unclear. The CDR3 sequence is 16 residues long. V gave up 2 bases and J gave up 4 bases, with 15 bases separating them. Germline CDR1 LGHNA, CDR2 YNFKEQ.

J is TRBJ1-4 and V is TRBV25-1, with no clear D. Germline CDR1 MGHDK, CDR2 SYGVNS. V was pared by 3 bases and J by 4 bases, with 6 bases between. The CDR3 spans 13 residues. The CDR3 is CASSDFSNEKLFF. In DNA, the CDR3 is TGTGCCAGCAGTGATTTCAGTAATGAAAAACTGTTTTTT.

This chain links TRBV7-3 with TRBJ2-2, with D unclear. The V gene's germline CDR1 is SGHTA and CDR2 FQGTGA. CDR3 length: 17 amino acids. Trimming left V 5 bases short and J 0 bases short, with 16 bases between. CDR3 sequence reads: CASSPGRAPANTGELFF. The DNA of the CDR3 is TGTGCCAGCAGCCCCGGAAGAGCCCCAGCGAACACCGGGGAGCTGTTTTTT.

This sequence joins TRBV11-1 and TRBJ1-2; TRBD1 agrees at 8 bases. This CDR3 has 14 residues. With 4 bases clipped from V and 7 bases from J, the junction kept 8 bases outside the gene matches. CDR1 is SGHAT, CDR2 FQDESV, per germline (reference sequence). CDR3 in amino acids: CASSSQRQGSGYTF. CDR3 in DNA: TGTGCCAGCAGCTCCCAACGACAGGGGTCTGGCTACACCTTC.

The chain is built from TRBV11-2 and TRBJ2-2; TRBD2 might be the D (6 bases). V lost 4 bases and J 6 bases, leaving 21 bases between the germline ends. Germline V CDR1 and CDR2: SGHAT, FQNNGV. The CDR3 extends over 17 amino acids. The CDR3, as DNA: TGTGCCAGCAGCTCTTTCTCACTAGCCCGGAGGGCCGGGGAGCTGTTTTTT. It yields the protein CASSSFSLARRAGELFF.

The chain joins TRBV7-9 to TRBJ2-7; weak D call: TRBD1 (6 bases). This CDR3 comprises 13 residues. The V end was cut by 5 bases, the J end by 3 bases, with 11 bases between. Germline V gives CDR1 SEHNR, CDR2 FQNEAQ (reference sequence). This chain's CDR3 is CASSPRQVYEQYF. In nucleotides, the CDR3 is TGTGCCAGCAGCCCGCGACAGGTCTACGAGCAGTACTTC. The variable domain in full, completed from reference TRBV7-9 and TRBJ2-7, reads DTGVSQNPRHKITKRGQNVTFRCDPISEHNRLYWYRQTLGQGPEFLTYFQNEAQLEKSRLLSDRFSAERPKGSFSTLEIQRTEQGDSAMYLCASSPRQVYEQYFGPGTRLTVT.

This chain joins TRBV7-9 and TRBJ2-2; 10 bases are shared with TRBD2. Germline V CDR1 and CDR2: SEHNR, FQNEAQ (reference sequence). This CDR3 has 16 residues. With 4 bases clipped from V and 8 bases from J, the junction kept 10 bases outside the gene matches. This chain's CDR3 is CASSSPGLAMEGELFF. CDR3 sequence (DNA): TGTGCCAGCAGCTCGCCGGGACTAGCGATGGAAGGGGAGCTGTTTTTT.

This chain links TRBV6-5 with TRBJ2-5, with D maybe TRBD1 (5 bases). The V and J ends lost 0 bases and 5 bases respectively, with 10 bases between them. CDR1 is MNHEY and CDR2 is SVGAGI in the germline V gene. The CDR3 covers 14 residues. As DNA, the CDR3 is TGTGCCAGCAGTTACTCGGGGCAGTTGGAGACCCAGTACTTC. Its translation: CASSYSGQLETQYF.

The chain carries TRBV9 and TRBJ1-1; 8 bases line up with TRBD1. This CDR3 is built from 15 residues. Germline V gene sequence: CDR1 SGDLS, CDR2 YYNGEE. V lost 4 bases, J lost 5 bases, and 10 bases stayed unmatched. This CDR3 is CASSPKQGVGTEAFF. The CDR3 region has the DNA TGTGCCAGCAGCCCCAAACAGGGGGTAGGTACTGAAGCTTTCTTT. The full variable domain, in which reference TRBV9 and TRBJ1-1 provide the parts outside the CDR3, is DSGVTQTPKHLITATGQRVTLRCSPRSGDLSVYWYQQSLDQGLQFLIQYYNGEERAKGNILERFSAQQFPDLHSELNLSSLELGDSALYFCASSPKQGVGTEAFFGQGTRLTVV.

The gene calls are TRBV7-9 and TRBJ2-7; D possibly corresponds to TRBD1 (7 bases). CDR3 length: 13 residues. Germline assignment: CDR1 SEHNR and CDR2 FQNEAQ (reference sequence). Trimming pared 5 bases from V and 3 bases from J, leaving 11 bases between. CDR3 sequence (DNA): TGTGCCAGCAGCGGAGGGACAGTCTACGAGCAGTACTTC. Translation gives CASSGGTVYEQYF.